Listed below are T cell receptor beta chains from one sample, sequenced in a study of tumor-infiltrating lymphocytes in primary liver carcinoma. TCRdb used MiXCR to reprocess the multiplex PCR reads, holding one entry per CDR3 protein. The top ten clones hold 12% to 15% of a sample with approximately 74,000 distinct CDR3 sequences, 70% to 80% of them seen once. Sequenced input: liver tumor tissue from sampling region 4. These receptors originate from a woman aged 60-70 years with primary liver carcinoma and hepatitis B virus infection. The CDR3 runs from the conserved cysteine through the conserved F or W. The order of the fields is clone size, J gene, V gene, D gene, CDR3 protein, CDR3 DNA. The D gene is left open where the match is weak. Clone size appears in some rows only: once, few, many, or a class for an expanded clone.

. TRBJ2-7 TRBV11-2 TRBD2 CTSSLEPSGSGEQCF TGTACCAGCAGCTTAGAGCCTAGCGGGAGCGGCGAACAGTGCTTC
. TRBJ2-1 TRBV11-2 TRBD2 CAISLNSGRVGNEQLF TGTGCCATCAGCTTAAATAGCGGGAGGGTTGGCAATGAGCAGCTCTTC
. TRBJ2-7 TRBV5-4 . CANSWDLGNEQYF TGTGCCAACAGCTGGGACTTAGGTAACGAGCAGTACTTC
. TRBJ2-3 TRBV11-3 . CTSTLDPSSFTPFF TGTACCAGCACCTTAGATCCGTCCAGTTTCACCCCATTTTTC
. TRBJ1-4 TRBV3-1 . CVSSQPGATNEKLFF TGTGTCAGCAGCCAGCCGGGGGCAACTAATGAAAAACTGTTTTTT
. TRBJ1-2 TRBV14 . CASSPYDQEADYGCTF TGTGCCAGCAGTCCATACGACCAGGAGGCCGACTATGGCTGCACCTTC
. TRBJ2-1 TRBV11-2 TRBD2 CASNLESGSVSKQLF TGTGCCAGCAACTTAGAGAGCGGGAGTGTGAGTAAGCAGTTGTTC
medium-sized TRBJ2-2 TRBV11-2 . CASSLSRGDTGELFF TGTGCCAGCAGCTTATCGCGCGGAGACACCGGGGAGCTGTTTTTT
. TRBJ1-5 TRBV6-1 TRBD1 CASTPARGGSNQLQHF TGCGCCAGCACCCCGGCCAGGGGGGGTAGCAATCAGCTCCAGCATTTT
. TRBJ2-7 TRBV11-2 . CANSLPGLNEQYF TGTGCCAACAGCCTCCCAGGGCTGAACGAGCAGTACTTC
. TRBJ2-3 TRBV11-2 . CASILDRGDTRYF TGTGCCAGCATATTAGATCGAGGAGATACGCGGTATTTT
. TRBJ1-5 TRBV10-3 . CDTSTTNQPQHF TGTGACACCTCGACGACAAATCAGCCCCAGCATTTT
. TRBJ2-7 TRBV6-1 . CAISLTNAYERYF TGTGCCATCTCCCTGACAAACGCCTACGAGCGATACTTC
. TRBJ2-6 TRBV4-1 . CASSQYCRGTGANVLTF TGCGCCAGCAGCCAATATTGTAGAGGGACTGGGGCCAACGTCCTGACTTTC
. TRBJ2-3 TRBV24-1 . CVTSDLVSGDTQYF TGTGTCACCAGTGATTTGGTATCGGGAGATACGCAGTATTTT
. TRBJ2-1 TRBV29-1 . CSLVPQYNEHFF TGCAGCCTTGTACCCCAGTACAATGAGCACTTCTTC
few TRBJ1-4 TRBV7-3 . CASSLGGPGEKLFF TGTGCCAGCAGCCTGGGGGGCCCTGGTGAAAAACTGTTTTTT
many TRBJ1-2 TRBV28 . CASSKGQITNYGYTF TGTGCCAGCAGCAAGGGCCAGATTACTAACTATGGCTACACCTTC
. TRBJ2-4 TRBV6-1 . CAISPGPVLGTKNIQYF TGTGCCATCAGCCCTGGACCCGTTCTGGGGACCAAAAACATTCAGTACTTC
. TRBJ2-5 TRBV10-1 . CASSEDTSLETQHF TGCGCCAGCAGTGAGGATACCAGCTTGGAGACCCAGCACTTC
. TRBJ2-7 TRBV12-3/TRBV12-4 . CASSLLHDPYEQYF TGTGCCAGTAGTTTATTGCATGACCCCTACGAGCAGTACTTC
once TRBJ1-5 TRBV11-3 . CGCTRGGPHQSKHF TGTGGCTGTACTCGGGGGGGGCCCCATCAGTCCAAGCATTTT
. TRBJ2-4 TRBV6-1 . CASSEARPLSANIQYF TGTGCTAGCAGTGAAGCTAGACCGCTGAGTGCGAACATTCAGTACTTC
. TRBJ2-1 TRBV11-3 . CAGIITTFRQFF TGTGCCGGCATCATAACAACCTTTAGGCAGTTCTTC
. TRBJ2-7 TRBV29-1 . CSVEGDRREKYF TGCAGCGTTGAGGGCGATAGGCGCGAGAAGTACTTC
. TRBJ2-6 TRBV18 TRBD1 CASSPKDRGNSWANVLTF TGTGCCAGCTCGCCTAAAGACAGGGGGAATTCTTGGGCCAACGTCCTGACTTTC
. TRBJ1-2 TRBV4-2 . CASSFRENCGYTF TGTGCCAGTAGCTTTCGGGAAAACTGTGGCTACACCTTC
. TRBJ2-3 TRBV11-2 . CTSNLTLGVPPTDTQYF TGTACCAGCAACTTAACACTCGGCGTACCCCCCACAGATACGCAGTATTTT
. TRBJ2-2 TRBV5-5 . CASSGHRSNTGKLFF TGTGCCAGCAGCGGACACCGGTCGAACACCGGGAAGCTCTTTTTT
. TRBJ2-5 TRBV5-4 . CASSLDARRPETQYF TGTGCCAGCAGTTTGGATGCGCGCAGACCAGAGACCCAGTACTTC
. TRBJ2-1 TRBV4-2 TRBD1 CASSHAGGQGDNEQFF TGTGCCAGCAGCCACGCCGGGGGACAGGGGGACAATGAGCAGTTCTTC
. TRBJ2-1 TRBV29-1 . CSATSDYEQFF TGCAGCGCGACGTCCGACTACGAGCAGTTCTTC
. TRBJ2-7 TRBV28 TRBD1 CASSRGGPLKEQYF TGTGCCAGCAGTAGAGGGGGCCCCCTGAAGGAGCAGTACTTC
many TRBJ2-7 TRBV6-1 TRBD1 CASSKKLGTGSTHEQYF TGTGCCAGCAGTAAAAAGCTCGGGACAGGTAGCACCCACGAGCAGTACTTC
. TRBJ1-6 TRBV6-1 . CVRSASYSSYNSPLHF TGTGTCAGAAGTGCGTCGTATAGCTCCTATAATTCACCCCTCCACTTT
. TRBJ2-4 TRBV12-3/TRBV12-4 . CTSSITIAKIIQYF TGTACCAGCTCTATTACAATAGCCAAAATCATTCAGTACTTC
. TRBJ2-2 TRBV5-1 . CASNFQGNTGELFF TGCGCCAGCAACTTTCAGGGGAACACCGGGGAGTTGTTTTTT
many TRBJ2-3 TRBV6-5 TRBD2 CASSPGLGGNTQYF TGTGCCAGCAGCCCGGGACTAGGGGGTAATACGCAGTATTTT
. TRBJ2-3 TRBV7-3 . CASRPRAGGASTDTQYF TGTGCCAGCAGACCTAGGGCTGGCGGGGCTAGCACAGATACGCAGTATTTT
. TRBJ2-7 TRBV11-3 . CASGLEWGGGGRYF TGTGCCAGCGGCTTAGAGTGGGGAGGAGGAGGGCGGTACTTC
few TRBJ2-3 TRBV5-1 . CASSMVDMQYF TGCGCCAGCAGCATGGTAGATATGCAGTATTTT
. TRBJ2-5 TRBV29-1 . CTVDYPSESETQYF TGCACCGTTGATTATCCCAGCGAGAGTGAGACCCAGTACTTC
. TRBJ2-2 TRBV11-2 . CVSSTPHGPTGELFF TGTGTCAGCAGCACTCCGCATGGACCGACCGGGGAGCTGTTTTTT
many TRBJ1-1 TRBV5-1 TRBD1 CASREGAVNTEAFF TGCGCCAGCAGAGAGGGGGCGGTGAACACTGAAGCTTTCTTT
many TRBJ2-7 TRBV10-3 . CAISESDYEQYF TGTGCCATCAGTGAGTCGGACTACGAGCAGTACTTC
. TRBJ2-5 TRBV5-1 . CASRSDGETQYF TGCGCCAGCAGGTCGGACGGTGAGACCCAGTACTTC
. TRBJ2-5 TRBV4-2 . CASSQTGTRSVPETQHF TGTGCCAGCAGCCAAACCGGTACTAGGAGTGTCCCAGAGACCCAGCACTTC
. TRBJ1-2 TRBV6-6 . CASSHGPRDGNGYTF TGTGCCAGCAGCCACGGACCCCGAGACGGCAATGGGTACACCTTC
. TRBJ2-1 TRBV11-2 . CARSSYMAQFF TGCGCCAGAAGCTCATATATGGCTCAGTTCTTC
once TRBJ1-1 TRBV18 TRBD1 CTSSTRTGNTEAFF TGTACCAGCTCAACACGGACAGGGAACACTGAAGCTTTCTTT
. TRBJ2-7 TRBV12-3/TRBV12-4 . CANSLGFSYDQYF TGTGCCAACAGTTTAGGGTTCTCCTACGATCAGTACTTC
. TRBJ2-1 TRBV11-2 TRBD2 CARSMRLAGGPGDEQFF TGTGCCAGGAGCATGAGGCTAGCGGGAGGGCCGGGGGATGAGCAGTTCTTC
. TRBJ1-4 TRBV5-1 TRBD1 CASGPDRPPNEKLFF TGCGCCAGCGGCCCGGACAGGCCTCCTAATGAAAAACTGTTTTTT
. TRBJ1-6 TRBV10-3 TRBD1 CAISEQGGLDNSPLHF TGTGCCATCAGTGAGCAAGGGGGCCTTGATAATTCACCCCTCCACTTT